This TCR beta chain derives from a study of T cells in Graves' hyperthyroidism and ophthalmopathy (dated by TCRdb to about 2019). General notes on the study: Peripheral blood was sampled at the time of initial diagnosis, prior to any treatment. TCR V-J signatures able to tell the groups apart were searched for in a discovery cohort of some 100 patients, of whom under 45 had Graves' ophthalmopathy and 57 had stable Graves' hyperthyroidism. An independent validation cohort of some 18 hyperthyroidism patients and 15 or so patients who later progressed to ophthalmopathy tested prospective prediction of ophthalmopathy. The 100 or so discovery patients were randomly split 7:3 into training and test sets. In addition, the study compared T-cell repertoires in thyroid tissue and in blood from roughly six Graves' hyperthyroidism patients. Following sampling, methimazole starting at 30 mg daily was given to hyperthyroidism patients, and high-dose intravenous methylprednisolone was given to ophthalmopathy patients. The paper reports TCR Vbeta CDR3 sequencing of 135 peripheral blood samples: 40 to 45 ophthalmopathy, 75 to 80 hyperthyroidism and approximately 17 progressor patients.

The CDR3 spans 14 residues, from the cysteine through the phenylalanine. The CDR3 DNA has 42 bases and is translated from base 1. Via the germline V gene, CDR1 is SGHTA and CDR2 FQGTGA. Trimming takes 1 base from V and 1 base from J, and the germline ends sit 6 bases apart. The TCR beta CDR3 regions were amplified from the RNA transcripts. The first round of RT-PCR for the TCR CDR3 was performed with the HTBI primer set and the Qiagen OneStep RT-PCR kit. A second multiplex PCR round built the libraries, followed by size selection and purification. Sequencing of the libraries was done on an Illumina HiSeq2000 using paired-end 100 bp reads. From the authors' description of their analysis: SOAPnuke was used to process the raw data, removing reads that contained adapters or uncalled bases, had a mean Phred below 15, or lacked an exact match to the constant primer or identifier. High-quality paired reads were merged with COPE v1.2.5, and unique nucleotide sequences were defined as clonotypes. MiTCR v1.1 was used to align the clonotypes against IMGT TRBV, TRBD and TRBJ reference segments. Analysis was restricted to V-J combinations with a frequency above 0.0001, which covered 99.2% of repertoires. The TCS score was defined as F50 (clonal expansion) divided by E x V (chaos), with BLOSUM62-based TCRdist calculated between CDR3 peptides within each V-J. Welch's t-statistics and random forest reduced around 510 V-J features to about 13, which were used in a naive Bayes classifier (R e1071). TCRdb cleaned the public reads at Q25 with fastp, built clones with MiXCR and kept in-frame beta chains. For every CDR3 protein sequence, its rows merge into one entry that carries the most common genes and DNA. TCRdb, not the original authors, processed these V and J calls. The sample yields around 420,000 distinct CDR3 sequences; more than 15% were counted once. The ten most abundant clones make up approximately 7.5% of the sample.

Stable Graves' hyperthyroidism was defined as the absence of progression to ophthalmopathy over 18 months of follow-up. Hyperthyroidism patients were aged 18 to 65 years and newly diagnosed, with disease duration of less than 2 months. Any patient with an uncontrolled infection, another autoimmune disease, pregnancy or lactation was excluded. Diagnoses were based on clinical symptoms, serum thyroxine and TRAb, thyroid ultrasound and orbital computed tomography. PBMCs were isolated from roughly 10 ml of fresh peripheral blood by Ficoll-Paque density gradient centrifugation. Total RNA was extracted using Trizol reagent, and RNA quality was assessed on an Agilent 2100 Bioanalyzer. Points the paper makes about the study in general: In validation, progression to ophthalmopathy was predicted by the model with 70.59% sensitivity and nearly 75% specificity, a median of 6.5 months before onset. Most expanded thyroid clonotypes (frequency above 0.001) were also detected in blood, a finding suggesting that blood repertoires may reflect thyroid immune responses. No statistical method was used to set the sample size in advance, and investigators knew the group allocation. In cross-validation, a model built on a 13 V-J signature told ophthalmopathy apart from stable hyperthyroidism with approximately 90% sensitivity and roughly 82% specificity, and in testing the same model reached 80%/75%.

In its sample, this clonotype was seen many times. It has no known antigen specificity. No base quality values were provided; no much bigger clone lies one nucleotide off. This receptor was identified in a young woman with Graves' hyperthyroidism. Sequencing was carried out using blood. This sequence uses TRBV7-3 and TRBJ2-3; a confident D gene designation cannot be given. The DNA is TGTGCCAGCAGCTTAAGTATCCGCACAGATACGCAGTATTTT. Its protein product is CASSLSIRTDTQYF.